This TCR beta chain was observed in a study of blood T cell repertoires in COVID-19. Methods used by the authors: Estimation of nucleated cell counts relied on the amplification of reference gene primers. Sequencing was performed with immunoSEQ multiplex PCR; in TCRdb, only in-frame clones are kept and a portion is missing. V, J and clone size derive from that table, while D and trimming were established from the DNA sequence. The table records roughly 30,000 clones, roughly 83% of them present only once. Sequenced material: peripheral blood. The clonotype comes from a man older than 75 with active COVID-19.

DNA of the CDR3: TGTGCCAGCAGTATGGGGGGAATCTATGGCTACACCTTC. Translating it yields CASSMGGIYGYTF. This rearrangement joins TRBV27 to TRBJ1-2; TRBD1 is a possible D gene (5 bases). V shed 5 bases and J shed 4 bases, with 11 bases lying between them. Germline loops: CDR1 MNHEY, CDR2 SMNVEV (reference sequence). The CDR3 loop spans 13 amino acids.